These T cell receptor beta chains were read from a single sample in a study of a mutant IDH1 vaccine in newly diagnosed glioma. Sequenced by immunoSEQ multiplex PCR; TCRdb stores in-frame clones only, minus some. Of approximately 100,000 clones in the sample, nearly 90% were seen once. Antigens of these TCRs are unknown. The specimen was PBMCs, collected from a glioma patient whose treatment included an IDH1 peptide vaccine. The receptors shown here come from a woman aged 50 to 60 with glioma. Each CDR3 is given with its conserved first and last residue. A D gene is named only where the DNA matches it firmly. Size tells how often a clone was seen (once, few, many) or the class of an expanded clone, and some rows leave it out.

size	J	V	D	CDR3	DNA
-	TRBJ2-3	TRBV5-1	-	CASSFGTSSTADTQYF	TGCGCCAGCAGCTTCGGGACCTCCTCGACGGCAGATACGCAGTATTTT
-	TRBJ1-1	TRBV5-1	TRBD1	CASSLGQGGLQNTEAFF	TGCGCCAGCAGCTTGGGACAGGGAGGGCTACAGAACACTGAAGCTTTCTTT
-	TRBJ1-6	TRBV19	-	CASSPPQYNSPLHF	TGTGCCAGTAGCCCACCACAGTATAATTCACCCCTCCACTTT
-	TRBJ2-1	TRBV7-9	TRBD1	CASSFGQVKTDEQFF	TGTGCCAGCAGCTTCGGACAGGTAAAAACGGATGAGCAGTTCTTC
-	TRBJ1-5	TRBV21-1	-	CASSKGHRGILNQPQHF	TGTGCCAGCAGCAAAGGGCACAGGGGGATTCTTAATCAGCCCCAGCATTTT
-	TRBJ2-5	TRBV7-9	TRBD2	CASSLSLAEPGEETQYF	TGTGCCAGCAGCTTAAGCCTAGCGGAGCCCGGGGAAGAGACCCAGTACTTC
-	TRBJ2-2	TRBV10-3	TRBD1	CATVRQGAGELFF	TGTGCCACCGTAAGACAGGGAGCCGGGGAGCTGTTTTTT
-	TRBJ1-5	TRBV18	TRBD1	CASSPGQAYSNQPQHF	TGTGCCAGCTCACCCGGACAGGCCTATAGCAATCAGCCCCAGCATTTT
-	TRBJ2-7	TRBV11-3	-	CASSFGTAYEQYF	TGTGCCAGCAGCTTCGGCACCGCCTACGAGCAGTACTTC
-	TRBJ2-2	TRBV29-1	-	CSASRLGVTGELFF	TGCAGCGCCAGCCGGCTTGGGGTGACCGGGGAGCTGTTTTTT
-	TRBJ2-7	TRBV19	TRBD1	CASSSQGDRAEQYF	TGTGCCAGTAGTAGCCAAGGCGACAGGGCCGAGCAGTACTTC
-	TRBJ1-2	TRBV2	-	CASKNRGGYTF	TGTGCCAGCAAGAACCGGGGAGGCTACACCTTC
-	TRBJ2-5	TRBV7-3	TRBD2	CASSLASGRAKETQYF	TGTGCCAGCAGCTTAGCTAGCGGGAGGGCTAAAGAGACCCAGTACTTC
-	TRBJ1-5	TRBV7-3	-	CASISGTSVSNQPQHF	TGTGCCAGCATTTCGGGGACATCCGTTAGCAATCAGCCCCAGCATTTT
-	TRBJ2-7	TRBV20-1	-	CSASEGYEQYF	TGCAGTGCCTCAGAGGGTTACGAGCAGTACTTC
-	TRBJ1-2	TRBV6-5	-	CASTQTRTNYGYTF	TGTGCCAGCACCCAAACCCGGACTAACTATGGCTACACCTTC
-	TRBJ1-5	TRBV28	-	CASSFSTGPYSWAQPQHF	TGTGCCAGCAGTTTCTCGACAGGACCGTATAGCTGGGCTCAGCCCCAGCATTTT
-	TRBJ1-5	TRBV7-9	-	CASSLVVGPQHF	TGTGCCAGCAGCTTAGTAGTGGGGCCCCAGCATTTT
-	TRBJ2-7	TRBV18	-	CASSPLDGGNYEQYF	TGTGCCAGCTCACCGCTGGATGGAGGGAACTACGAGCAGTACTTC
-	TRBJ2-3	TRBV29-1	-	CSVGTDTQYF	TGCAGCGTTGGGACGGATACGCAGTATTTT
few	TRBJ1-5	TRBV30	-	CAWSREGVNQPQHF	TGTGCCTGGAGTCGTGAGGGCGTCAATCAGCCCCAGCATTTT
-	TRBJ1-2	TRBV6-1	-	CASSETRGYGYTF	TGTGCCAGCAGTGAAACCAGGGGCTATGGCTACACCTTC
-	TRBJ2-7	TRBV27	-	CASSLTETYEQYF	TGTGCCAGCAGTTTAACAGAGACCTACGAGCAGTACTTC
once	TRBJ2-1	TRBV5-1	-	CATADPASYNEQFF	TGCGCCACCGCTGACCCCGCCTCCTACAATGAGCAGTTCTTC
-	TRBJ2-3	TRBV5-6	TRBD1	CASSWGTATQYF	TGTGCCAGCAGCTGGGGGACAGCTACGCAGTATTTT
-	TRBJ1-2	TRBV9	-	CASSVGSLDGYTF	TGTGCCAGCAGCGTGGGGAGTTTGGACGGCTACACCTTC
once	TRBJ2-1	TRBV5-5	-	CASSPLMSTSSEQFF	TGTGCCAGCAGCCCGCTAATGTCTACATCCAGTGAGCAGTTCTTC